The 6 T cell receptor beta chains below were found in one sample sequenced in a study of blood T cell repertoires in COVID-19. Clones were sequenced by immunoSEQ multiplex PCR, and TCRdb holds only the in-frame ones, with some missing. The sample records tens of thousands of clones, roughly 86% being singletons. The specimen was peripheral blood. These receptors all come from an elderly man with active COVID-19.

CDR3 amino acids: CASSFNRPLETQYF. In nucleotides, the CDR3 is TGTGCCAGCAGTTTTAACAGGCCCCTCGAGACCCAGTACTTC. V and J are TRBV28 and TRBJ2-5; tentatively, D is TRBD1 (5 bases). This CDR3 spans 14 amino acids. Germline V gene sequence: CDR1 MDHEN, CDR2 SYDVKM. Trimming left V 3 bases short and J 5 bases short, with 13 bases between.

The chain uses TRBV5-1 and TRBJ2-1, with 7 bases lining up with TRBD1. The CDR3 sequence is 15 residues long. V lost 4 bases to trimming and J lost 7 bases; unmatched junction nucleotides: 11. The V gene's germline CDR1 is SGHRS and CDR2 YFSETQ. The CDR3 DNA sequence: TGCGCCAGCAGCCGAGAGGGGGCGCCGAGTAATGAGCAGTTCTTC. It encodes CASSREGAPSNEQFF.

V and J are TRBV11-2 and TRBJ1-4; D not certain. V dropped 4 bases and J dropped 7 bases, with 16 bases sitting between them. Germline CDR1 and CDR2: SGHAT and FQNNGV. This CDR3 is built from 15 residues. The CDR3 DNA reads as TGTGCCAGCAGCTCCTTGGTGGACTTCTCTGAAAAACTGTTTTTT. Its protein product is CASSSLVDFSEKLFF.

This rearrangement joins TRBV10-3 to TRBJ1-5; unclear D gene. This CDR3 is 12 amino acids long. The V gene's germline CDR1 is ENHRY and CDR2 SYGVKD. Trimming pared 10 bases from V and 1 base from J, leaving 8 bases between. The CDR3: CATSPSNQPQHF. DNA for the CDR3: TGTGCCACAAGCCCCAGCAATCAGCCCCAGCATTTT.

V is TRBV9 and J is TRBJ2-1, with 11 bases matching TRBD2. This CDR3 is 15 amino acids long. Germline V CDR1 and CDR2: SGDLS, YYNGEE. V was pared by 0 bases and J by 9 bases, with 5 bases of the junction left unmatched. The CDR3 DNA sequence: TGTGCCAGCAGCGTAGGAACTAGCGGGAGCTCTGAGCAGTTCTTC. It specifies CASSVGTSGSSEQFF.

The V gene is TRBV9, the J gene TRBJ1-2, with 11 bases that match TRBD1. The CDR3 covers 17 residues. The V gene end was trimmed by 7 bases and the J gene end by 2 bases; junction bases not matched to a gene: 13. Germline-derived CDR1 and CDR2 are SGDLS and YYNGEE. The CDR3 bases are TGTGCCAGCCGCAGCGGGGAGGGGGACAGGGGGAACTATGGCTACACCTTC. It translates to CASRSGEGDRGNYGYTF.